The source of this T cell receptor (beta chain) is a study of blood T cell repertoires in COVID-19. Across the study: Material from acute and convalescent COVID-19 was sourced from the United States, Italy and Spain. PBMCs, B-cell-depleted T cells, or T cells were the source of the cDNA or gDNA that made up the material.

In the original workflow: Estimation of nucleated cell counts was performed using reference gene primer amplification. Assay used: immunoSEQ multiplex PCR; TCRdb lists only in-frame clones, some missing. Clone size and V and J calls were adopted from that table, with D and trimming inferred from the DNA. In the table there are over 150,000 clones, around four fifths of which are singletons. The CDR3 is made up of 14 amino acids. After removal of 5 bases from V and 1 base from J, the junction contained 2 bases not matched to a gene. The germline gives CDR1 SEHNR, CDR2 FQNEAQ (reference sequence). This receptor was taken from a woman older than 75 with acute or convalescent COVID-19. V usage is TRBV7-9 and J usage is TRBJ1-3, with TRBD1 matching 7 bases. The sample taken for sequencing was peripheral blood. In DNA, the CDR3 is TGTGCCAGCAGCCAACAGGGGTCTGGAAACACCATATATTTT. Translating gives CASSQQGSGNTIYF.